A selection of T cell receptor beta chains follows, all from one sample in a study of T cells in localized non-small cell lung cancer. The repertoire was sequenced with immunoSEQ multiplex PCR; TCRdb's copy has only in-frame clones and lacks some. The data show 20,000 to 25,000 clones, with 65% to 90% seen just once and around 14% held by the top ten. The source was peripheral blood, collected before any cancer treatment. The receptors were gathered from a female donor older than 55 with stage I lung adenocarcinoma. The CDR3 runs from the conserved cysteine through the conserved F or W. The D gene is left open where the match is weak. Size tells how often a clone was seen (once, few, many) or the class of an expanded clone, and some rows leave it out.

clone size | J gene | CDR3 length | V gene | D gene | CDR3 protein | CDR3 DNA
. | TRBJ2-7 | 10 | TRBV29-1 | . | CSAGSYEQYF | TGCAGCGCTGGGAGCTACGAGCAGTACTTC
. | TRBJ1-2 | 16 | TRBV5-4 | . | CASSLSPPSPLYGYTF | TGTGCCAGCAGCTTGTCTCCCCCGTCTCCTCTCTATGGCTACACCTTC
once | TRBJ2-1 | 15 | TRBV6-1 | TRBD2 | CASRITSGGAVEQFF | TGTGCCAGCAGAATAACTAGCGGGGGGGCCGTTGAGCAGTTCTTC
. | TRBJ1-2 | 17 | TRBV19 | TRBD1 | CASSDRAYSQTRYGYTF | TGTGCCAGTAGTGACAGGGCCTATTCGCAAACACGGTACGGCTACACCTTC
. | TRBJ1-6 | 16 | TRBV2 | . | CASSEALQAYNSPLHF | TGTGCCAGCAGTGAAGCGCTCCAGGCTTATAATTCACCCCTCCACTTT
few | TRBJ1-6 | 15 | TRBV6-5 | . | CASSYSMEYNSPLHF | TGTGCCAGCAGTTATTCCATGGAGTATAATTCACCCCTCCACTTT
. | TRBJ2-3 | 12 | TRBV29-1 | . | CSVEGDSDTQYF | TGCAGCGTTGAAGGAGATTCAGATACGCAGTATTTT
. | TRBJ1-4 | 15 | TRBV7-2 | TRBD1 | CASSSHRGTNEKLFF | TGTGCCAGCAGCTCACACAGGGGAACTAATGAAAAACTGTTTTTT
. | TRBJ1-1 | 17 | TRBV2 | TRBD1 | CASRAGTGRSSNTEAFF | TGTGCCAGCAGGGCCGGGACAGGGCGTAGTTCGAACACTGAAGCTTTCTTT
. | TRBJ1-1 | 11 | TRBV27 | . | CASIPTPEAFF | TGTGCCAGCATCCCGACCCCTGAAGCTTTCTTT
once | TRBJ2-3 | 14 | TRBV18 | TRBD2 | CASSPRGGTDTQYF | TGTGCCAGCTCACCACGGGGGGGAACAGATACGCAGTATTTT
. | TRBJ1-3 | 17 | TRBV28 | . | CASSPGGELSSGNTIYF | TGTGCCAGCAGTCCCGGGGGGGAATTGAGCTCTGGAAACACCATATATTTT
. | TRBJ1-2 | 16 | TRBV10-3 | . | CAISDILRQGRFDYTF | TGTGCCATCAGTGATATACTGAGGCAGGGAAGATTTGACTACACCTTC
. | TRBJ2-1 | 16 | TRBV7-3 | . | CASSLGVRTENNEQFF | TGTGCCAGCAGCTTAGGCGTCCGGACAGAAAACAATGAGCAGTTCTTC
. | TRBJ1-6 | 14 | TRBV6-5 | . | CASSYFGTNSPLHF | TGTGCCAGCAGTTACTTTGGGACCAATTCACCCCTCCACTTT
. | TRBJ1-2 | 13 | TRBV11-2 | TRBD1 | CASSQGGSYGYTF | TGTGCCAGCAGCCAGGGGGGATCCTATGGCTACACCTTC
. | TRBJ1-5 | 18 | TRBV19 | TRBD1 | CASSMGAKQGLGNQPQHF | TGTGCCAGTAGCATGGGGGCTAAACAGGGGTTGGGCAATCAGCCCCAGCATTTT
once | TRBJ2-7 | 11 | TRBV6-4 | . | CASSFRYEQYF | TGTGCCAGTAGCTTTCGCTACGAGCAGTACTTC
. | TRBJ2-5 | 15 | TRBV27 | . | CASSLGGQGNTKQYF | TGTGCCAGCAGTTTAGGGGGCCAGGGTAATACGAAGCAGTACTTC
. | TRBJ1-2 | 16 | TRBV18 | . | CASSQTALTVNYGYTF | TGTGCCAGCTCTCAGACAGCACTTACCGTTAACTATGGCTACACCTTC
. | TRBJ1-5 | 13 | TRBV7-9 | . | CASSLEGRQPQHF | TGTGCCAGCAGCTTGGAGGGGCGTCAGCCCCAGCATTTT
. | TRBJ2-7 | 15 | TRBV5-1 | TRBD1 | CASSSDRGGSYEQYF | TGCGCCAGCAGCTCCGACAGGGGCGGGTCCTACGAGCAGTACTTC
. | TRBJ1-1 | 11 | TRBV30 | . | CAWSLNTEAFF | TGTGCCTGGAGTCTAAACACTGAAGCTTTCTTT
once | TRBJ1-4 | 16 | TRBV5-5 | TRBD1 | CASSSGGSRTNEKLFF | TGTGCCAGCAGCTCAGGGGGGAGCAGAACTAATGAAAAACTGTTTTTT
few | TRBJ2-7 | 16 | TRBV11-2 | TRBD1 | CASSPGQGLSSYEQYF | TGTGCCAGCAGCCCGGGACAGGGGCTAAGTTCCTACGAGCAGTACTTC
. | TRBJ2-3 | 15 | TRBV6-4 | TRBD2 | CASRPSGGHTDTQYF | TGTGCCAGCAGACCTAGCGGGGGCCACACAGATACGCAGTATTTT
. | TRBJ2-5 | 14 | TRBV6-4 | TRBD2 | CASSPTSGGETQYF | TGTGCCAGCAGCCCGACTAGCGGGGGGGAGACCCAGTACTTC
. | TRBJ1-2 | 15 | TRBV5-1 | . | CASNSAPGANYGYTF | TGCGCCAGCAACTCCGCCCCGGGAGCTAACTATGGCTACACCTTC
. | TRBJ2-7 | 11 | TRBV2 | . | CASRVTYEQYF | TGTGCCAGCAGGGTAACCTACGAGCAGTACTTC
once | TRBJ2-7 | 12 | TRBV29-1 | . | CSAGDESYEQYF | TGCAGCGCTGGGGACGAATCCTACGAGCAGTACTTC
. | TRBJ2-7 | 13 | TRBV9 | . | CASSEDSSYEQYF | TGTGCCAGCAGCGAAGACAGTTCCTACGAGCAGTACTTC
. | TRBJ1-1 | 13 | TRBV27 | . | CASSLYLNTEAFF | TGTGCCAGCAGTTTATACCTTAACACTGAAGCTTTCTTT
. | TRBJ2-2 | 15 | TRBV7-8 | TRBD1 | CASSLEQGATGELFF | TGTGCCAGCAGCTTAGAACAGGGGGCGACCGGGGAGCTGTTTTTT
. | TRBJ2-1 | 13 | TRBV29-1 | . | CSVAPDSFNEQFF | TGCAGCGTTGCTCCCGACAGTTTCAATGAGCAGTTCTTC
. | TRBJ1-3 | 14 | TRBV5-1 | . | CASSLDNAGNTIYF | TGCGCCAGCAGTTTGGACAATGCGGGAAACACCATATATTTT
. | TRBJ1-2 | 12 | TRBV2 | . | CASRRDTGGYTF | TGTGCCAGCAGACGGGACACGGGCGGCTACACCTTC
. | TRBJ2-1 | 15 | TRBV6-5 | TRBD2 | CASSSGLAGGNEQFF | TGTGCCAGCAGTTCGGGACTAGCGGGGGGCAATGAGCAGTTCTTC